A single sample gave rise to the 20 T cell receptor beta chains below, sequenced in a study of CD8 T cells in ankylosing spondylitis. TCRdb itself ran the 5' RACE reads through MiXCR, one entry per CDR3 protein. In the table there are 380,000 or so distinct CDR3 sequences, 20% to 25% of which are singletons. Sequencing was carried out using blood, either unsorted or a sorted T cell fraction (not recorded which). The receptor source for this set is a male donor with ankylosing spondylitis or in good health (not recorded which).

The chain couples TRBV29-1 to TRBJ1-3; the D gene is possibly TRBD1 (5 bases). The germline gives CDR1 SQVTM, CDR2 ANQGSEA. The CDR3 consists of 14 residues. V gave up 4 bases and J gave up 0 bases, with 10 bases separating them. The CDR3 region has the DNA TGCAGCGTTGGGGGGGAGAACTCTGGAAACACCATATATTTT. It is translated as CSVGGENSGNTIYF.

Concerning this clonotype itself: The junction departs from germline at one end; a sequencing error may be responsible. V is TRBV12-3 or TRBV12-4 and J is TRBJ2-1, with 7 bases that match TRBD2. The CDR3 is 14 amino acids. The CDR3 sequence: CASSLAESYNEQFF. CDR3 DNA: TGTGCCAGCAGTCTAGCGGAATCCTACAATGAGCAGTTCTTC.

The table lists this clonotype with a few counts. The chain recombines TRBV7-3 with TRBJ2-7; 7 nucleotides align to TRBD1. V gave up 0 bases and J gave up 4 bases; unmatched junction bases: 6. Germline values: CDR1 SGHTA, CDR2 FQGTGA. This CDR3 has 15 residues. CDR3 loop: CASSLTGGGGYEQYF. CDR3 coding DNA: TGTGCCAGCAGCTTAACAGGGGGCGGAGGTTACGAGCAGTACTTC.

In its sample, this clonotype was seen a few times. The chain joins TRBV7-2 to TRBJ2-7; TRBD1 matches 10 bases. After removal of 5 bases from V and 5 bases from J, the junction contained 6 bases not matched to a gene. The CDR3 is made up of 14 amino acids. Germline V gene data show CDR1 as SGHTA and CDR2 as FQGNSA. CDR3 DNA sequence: TGTGCCAGCAGCCGAACGGGACAGGGGAACGAGCAGTACTTC. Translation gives CASSRTGQGNEQYF.

The CDR3 here is CSAPRDLGYEQYF. The CDR3 region has the DNA TGCAGTGCTCCCCGGGACTTGGGCTACGAGCAGTACTTC. The V gene is TRBV20-1, the J gene TRBJ2-7; perhaps TRBD2 as D (6 bases). Germline V gives CDR1 DFQATT, CDR2 SNEGSKA (reference sequence). The CDR3 runs to 13 residues. V was clipped by 5 bases and J by 3 bases, with 14 bases between them.

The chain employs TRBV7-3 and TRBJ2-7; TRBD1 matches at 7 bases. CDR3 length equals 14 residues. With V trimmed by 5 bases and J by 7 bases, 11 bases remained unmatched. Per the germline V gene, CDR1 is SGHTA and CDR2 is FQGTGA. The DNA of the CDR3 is TGTGCCAGCAGCCGGGGACAGTTGTTGGGTGAGCAGTACTTC. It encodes CASSRGQLLGEQYF.

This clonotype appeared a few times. CDR3 region: CSARDWTGQPQHF. DNA for the CDR3: TGCAGTGCTAGAGATTGGACGGGACAGCCCCAGCATTTT. The genes are TRBV20-1 and TRBJ1-5, with D unresolved. CDR1 DFQATT and CDR2 SNEGSKA come from the germline V gene (reference sequence). V gave up 0 bases and J gave up 7 bases, with 10 bases separating them. The CDR3 is 13 amino acids.

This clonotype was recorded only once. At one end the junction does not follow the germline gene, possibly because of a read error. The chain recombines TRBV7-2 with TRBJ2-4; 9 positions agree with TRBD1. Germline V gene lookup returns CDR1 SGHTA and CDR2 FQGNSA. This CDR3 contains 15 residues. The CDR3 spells CASRLGDRAFAIQYF. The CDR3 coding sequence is TGTGCCAGCAGGTTAGGGGACAGGGCCTTTGCCATTCAGTACTTC.

The CDR3 bases are TGCGCCAGCAGCCCCAGACAGGGAGATACCACCGGGGAGCTGTTTTTT. It specifies CASSPRQGDTTGELFF. The rearrangement uses TRBV5-1 and TRBJ2-2, with 7 bases aligning to TRBD1. The germline gives CDR1 SGHRS, CDR2 YFSETQ. V lost 4 bases and J lost 4; bases outside the gene matches: 10. The CDR3 covers 16 residues.

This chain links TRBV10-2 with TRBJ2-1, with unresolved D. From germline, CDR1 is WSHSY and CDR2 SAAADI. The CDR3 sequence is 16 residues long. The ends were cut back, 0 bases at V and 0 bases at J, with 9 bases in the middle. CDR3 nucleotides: TGCGCCAGCAGTGAGTCGGGCCAGAGCTCCTACAATGAGCAGTTCTTC. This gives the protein CASSESGQSSYNEQFF.

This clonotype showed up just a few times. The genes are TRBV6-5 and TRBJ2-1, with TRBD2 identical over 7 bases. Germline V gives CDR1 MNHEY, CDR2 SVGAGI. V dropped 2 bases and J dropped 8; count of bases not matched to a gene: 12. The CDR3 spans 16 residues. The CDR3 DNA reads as TGTGCCAGCAGTTACAGTTTGCAGGGAACTAGCGATGAGCAGTTCTTC. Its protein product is CASSYSLQGTSDEQFF.

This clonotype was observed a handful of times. The CDR3 here is CSARQWAGGETQYF. The DNA of the CDR3 is TGCAGTGCACGACAGTGGGCCGGGGGAGAGACCCAGTACTTC. V and J are TRBV20-1 and TRBJ2-5; TRBD2 might be the D (6 bases). With 6 bases removed from V and 4 bases from J, the gap between germline ends came to 18 bases. The CDR3 runs 14 residues. CDR1 is DFQATT and CDR2 is SNEGSKA in the germline V gene (reference sequence).

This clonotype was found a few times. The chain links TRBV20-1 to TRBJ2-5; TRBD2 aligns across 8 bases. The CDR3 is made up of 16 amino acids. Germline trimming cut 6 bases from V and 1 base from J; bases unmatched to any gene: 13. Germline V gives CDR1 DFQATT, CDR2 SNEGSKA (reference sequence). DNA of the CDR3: TGCAGTGCAGGACAGTGGCAGCGGGGGACCCAAGAGACCCAGTACTTC. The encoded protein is CSAGQWQRGTQETQYF.

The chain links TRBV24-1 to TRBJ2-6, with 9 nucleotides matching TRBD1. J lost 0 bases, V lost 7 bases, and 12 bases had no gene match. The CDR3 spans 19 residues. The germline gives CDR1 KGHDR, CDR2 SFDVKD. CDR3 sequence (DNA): TGTGCCACCAGCTCCACCCGGGACAGGGTCATCTCTGGGGCCAACGTCCTGACTTTC. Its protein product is CATSSTRDRVISGANVLTF.

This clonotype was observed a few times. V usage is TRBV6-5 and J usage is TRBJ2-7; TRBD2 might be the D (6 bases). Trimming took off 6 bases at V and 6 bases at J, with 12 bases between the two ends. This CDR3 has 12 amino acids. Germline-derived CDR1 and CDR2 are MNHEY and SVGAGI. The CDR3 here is CASSSNGGEQYF. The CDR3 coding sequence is TGTGCCAGCAGCTCGAACGGGGGCGAGCAGTACTTC.

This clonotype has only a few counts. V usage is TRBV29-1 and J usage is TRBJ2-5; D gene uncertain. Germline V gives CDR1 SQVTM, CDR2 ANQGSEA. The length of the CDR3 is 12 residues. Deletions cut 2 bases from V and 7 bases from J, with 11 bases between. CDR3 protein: CSVERLDGTQYF. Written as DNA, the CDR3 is TGCAGCGTTGAACGGCTAGACGGGACCCAGTACTTC.

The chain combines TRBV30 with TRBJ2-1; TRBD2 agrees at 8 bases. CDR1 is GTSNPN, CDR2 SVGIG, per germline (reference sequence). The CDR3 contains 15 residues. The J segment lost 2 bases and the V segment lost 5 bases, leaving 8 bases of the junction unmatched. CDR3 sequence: CAWSTRGGPYNEQFF. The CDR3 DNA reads TGTGCCTGGTCGACCCGGGGGGGCCCCTACAATGAGCAGTTCTTC.

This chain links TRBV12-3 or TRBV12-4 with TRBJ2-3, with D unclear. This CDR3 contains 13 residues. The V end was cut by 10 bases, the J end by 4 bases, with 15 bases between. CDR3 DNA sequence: TGTGCCATCGGGCTGAATGACGCAGATACGCAGTATTTT. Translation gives CAIGLNDADTQYF.

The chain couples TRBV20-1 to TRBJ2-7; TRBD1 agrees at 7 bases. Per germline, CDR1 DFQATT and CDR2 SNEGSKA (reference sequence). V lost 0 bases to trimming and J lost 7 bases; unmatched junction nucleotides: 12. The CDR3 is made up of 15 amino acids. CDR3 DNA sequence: TGCAGTGCTAGAGATGGGGACAGCGGAACGGGGGAGCAGTACTTC. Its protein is CSARDGDSGTGEQYF.

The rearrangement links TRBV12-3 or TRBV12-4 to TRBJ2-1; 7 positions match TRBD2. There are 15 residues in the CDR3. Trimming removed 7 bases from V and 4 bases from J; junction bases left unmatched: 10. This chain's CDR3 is CASILGGIPYNEQFF. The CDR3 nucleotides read TGTGCCAGCATCCTGGGGGGGATTCCTTACAATGAGCAGTTCTTC.